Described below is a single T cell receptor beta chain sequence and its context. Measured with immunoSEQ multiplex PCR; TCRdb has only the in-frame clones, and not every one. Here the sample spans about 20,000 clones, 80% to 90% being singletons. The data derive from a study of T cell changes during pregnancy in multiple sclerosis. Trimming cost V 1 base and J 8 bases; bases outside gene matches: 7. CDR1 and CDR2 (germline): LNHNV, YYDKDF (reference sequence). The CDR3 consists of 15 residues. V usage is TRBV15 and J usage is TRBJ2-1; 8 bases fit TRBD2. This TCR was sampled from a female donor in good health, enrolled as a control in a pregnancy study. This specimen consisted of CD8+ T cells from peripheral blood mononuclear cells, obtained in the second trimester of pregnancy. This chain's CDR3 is CATSRGEAGGDEQFF. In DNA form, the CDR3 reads TGTGCCACCAGCAGAGGGGAGGCGGGGGGCGATGAGCAGTTCTTC.